The 10 T cell receptor beta chains below all came from one sample that was sequenced in a study of control samples from healthy donors and cancer patients. Assay used: immunoSEQ multiplex PCR; TCRdb lists only in-frame clones, some missing. This sample yields tens of thousands of clones, of which roughly 80% are seen a single time; about 15% belongs to the top ten. The specimen was blood. All receptors come from a man aged 50-59 years in good health.

The chain couples TRBV3-1 (or the pseudogene TRBV3-2) to TRBJ1-3, with D possibly TRBD1 on 5 matching bases. Deletions cut 0 bases from V and 1 base from J, with 10 bases between. The CDR3 runs to 16 residues. Per germline, CDR1 LGHDT and CDR2 YNNKEL (reference sequence). The CDR3 protein is CASSQDTPGSGNTIYF. The CDR3, as DNA: TGTGCCAGCAGCCAAGATACTCCAGGGTCTGGAAACACCATATATTTT.

The gene calls are TRBV9 and TRBJ2-7; TRBD2 might be the D (6 bases). The germline V gene encodes CDR1 SGDLS and CDR2 YYNGEE. V lost 4 bases and J 0 bases, leaving 14 bases between the germline ends. The CDR3 extends over 15 amino acids. CDR3 sequence: CASSSNPGLSYEQYF. The CDR3 bases are TGTGCCAGCAGCTCAAATCCGGGACTCTCCTACGAGCAGTACTTC.

This clone appeared a few times. The CDR3: CASSGERTGPRTDTQYF. DNA of the CDR3: TGTGCCAGCAGTGGAGAGAGGACAGGCCCCCGCACAGATACGCAGTATTTT. V usage is TRBV2 and J usage is TRBJ2-3; TRBD1 agrees at 7 bases. The V segment lost 4 bases and the J segment 1 base; nucleotides outside the gene matches: 11. The CDR3 totals 17 residues. Germline CDR1 and CDR2: SNHLY and FYNNEI.

This chain uses TRBV2 with TRBJ2-7; perhaps D is TRBD1 or TRBD2 (5 bases each). CDR3 size: 14 residues. Trimming shortened V by 5 bases and J by 2 bases, and 13 bases separated the two germline ends. Germline loops: CDR1 SNHLY, CDR2 FYNNEI. CDR3 amino acids: CASSYRDGPYEQYF. As DNA, the CDR3 is TGTGCCAGCAGTTACCGGGACGGCCCCTACGAGCAGTACTTC.

This clone was detected once. V usage is TRBV19 and J usage is TRBJ1-6, with TRBD1 matching over 7 bases. Trimming removed 5 bases from V and 4 bases from J; junction bases left unmatched: 5. There are 15 residues in the CDR3. Per germline, CDR1 LNHDA and CDR2 SQIVND (reference sequence). The chain's CDR3 is CASSRPGQYNSPLHF. In DNA form, the CDR3 reads TGTGCCAGTAGTCGCCCGGGACAGTATAATTCACCCCTCCACTTT.

The chain carries TRBV9 and TRBJ2-3; weak D call: TRBD1 (6 bases). The CDR3 has 16 residues. Germline lookup yields CDR1 SGDLS and CDR2 YYNGEE. V lost 4 bases to trimming and J lost 2 bases, with 17 bases between them. CDR3 in DNA: TGTGCCAGCAGCCCGGCCTGGGGGCCCCCCACAGATACGCAGTATTTT. This codes for CASSPAWGPPTDTQYF.

The J gene is TRBJ2-6, the V gene TRBV7-6; D perhaps matches TRBD2 (5 bases). Germline CDR1 reads SGHVS; CDR2 reads FNYEAQ. The CDR3 is 14 amino acids. V lost 8 bases and J lost 2, with 10 bases in between. The DNA of the CDR3 is TGTGCCAGCCGCCCGGGAACTGGGGCCAACGTCCTGACTTTC. As protein: CASRPGTGANVLTF. Drawing the rest from reference TRBV7-6 and TRBJ2-6, the complete variable domain is GAGVSQSPRYKVTKRGQDVALRCDPISGHVSLYWYRQALGQGPEFLTYFNYEAQQDKSGLPNDRFSAERPEGSISTLTIQRTEQRDSAMYRCASRPGTGANVLTFGAGSRLTVL.

V usage is TRBV11-3 and J usage is TRBJ2-1, with 7 nucleotides matching TRBD2. The length of the CDR3 is 15 residues. V shed 0 bases and J 4 bases; nucleotides not matched to a gene: 3. Germline lookup yields CDR1 SGHNT and CDR2 YENEEA. The CDR3 is CASSLEAGLYNEQFF. CDR3 nucleotide sequence: TGTGCCAGCAGCTTAGAAGCGGGACTATACAATGAGCAGTTCTTC.

The chain is built from TRBV20-1 and TRBJ1-5; the D is unclear. CDR3 length: 14 amino acids. V was cut by 3 bases and J by 0 bases, with 9 bases left in between. Germline CDR1 DFQATT, CDR2 SNEGSKA (reference sequence). The CDR3 region has the DNA TGCAGTGCTAGTGAGGTGAATAGCAATCAGCCCCAGCATTTT. Translation: CSASEVNSNQPQHF.

This sequence joins TRBV6-4 and TRBJ2-7, with TRBD2 matching over 9 bases. CDR1 and CDR2 from the germline V gene are MRHNA and SNTAGT. The CDR3 loop spans 15 amino acids. The V and J ends lost 4 bases and 0 bases, in that order; junction bases with no gene match: 4. DNA for the CDR3: TGTGCCAGCAGTGCTGGTAGCGGGAGCTCCTACGAGCAGTACTTC. It specifies CASSAGSGSSYEQYF.